The clone carrying this T cell receptor (beta chain) was found a few times. The same CDR3 arises from other DNA sequences in this sample as well. Using immunoSEQ multiplex PCR, the repertoire was profiled, and TCRdb retains in-frame clones only, with some absent. The table has about 240,000 clones, 80% to 85% seen once. The CDR3 is made up of 13 amino acids. Trimming took 0 bases from V and 1 from J, leaving 4 bases between them. Germline V CDR1 and CDR2: SGHRS, YFSETQ. This sample was taken from a study of Tregs in tolerant kidney transplant recipients. Material: CD4+ T cells from blood. This TCR was recovered from a human donor in good health. The genes are TRBV5-1 and TRBJ1-1, with D unclear. The CDR3 DNA reads as TGCGCCAGCAGCTTGGGGGGGAACACTGAAGCTTTCTTT. Protein: CASSLGGNTEAFF.